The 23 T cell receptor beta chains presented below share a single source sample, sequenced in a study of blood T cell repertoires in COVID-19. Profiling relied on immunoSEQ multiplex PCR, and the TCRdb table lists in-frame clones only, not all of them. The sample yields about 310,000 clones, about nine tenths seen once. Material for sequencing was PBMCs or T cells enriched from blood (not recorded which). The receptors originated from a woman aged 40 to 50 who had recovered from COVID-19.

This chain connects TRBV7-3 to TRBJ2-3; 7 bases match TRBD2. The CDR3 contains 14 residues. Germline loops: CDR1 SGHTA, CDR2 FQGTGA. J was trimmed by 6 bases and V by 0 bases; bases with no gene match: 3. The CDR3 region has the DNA TGTGCCAGCAGCTTAACGGGAGGGTCGGATACGCAGTATTTT. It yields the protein CASSLTGGSDTQYF.

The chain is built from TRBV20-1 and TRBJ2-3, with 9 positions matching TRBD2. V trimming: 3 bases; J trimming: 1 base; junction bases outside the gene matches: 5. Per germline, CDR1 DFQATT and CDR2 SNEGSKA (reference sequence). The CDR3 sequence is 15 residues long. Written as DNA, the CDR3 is TGCAGTGCTAGTTGGCGGGGGGGCCGCACAGATACGCAGTATTTT. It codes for CSASWRGGRTDTQYF.

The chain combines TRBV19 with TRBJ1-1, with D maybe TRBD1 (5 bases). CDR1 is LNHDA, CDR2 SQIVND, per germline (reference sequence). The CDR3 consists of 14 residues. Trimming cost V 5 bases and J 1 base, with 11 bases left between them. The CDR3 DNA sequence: TGTGCCAGTAGTTTGGGGGGGACGAACACTGAAGCTTTCTTT. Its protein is CASSLGGTNTEAFF.

CDR3 region: CASTRTGGYGYTF. The CDR3 nucleotides are TGCGCCAGCACCCGGACAGGGGGCTATGGCTACACCTTC. V and J are TRBV5-1 and TRBJ1-2, with 10 bases aligning to TRBD1. The CDR3 has 13 amino acids. The V gene end was trimmed by 6 bases and the J gene end by 4 bases; junction bases not matched to a gene: 3. Germline V CDR1 and CDR2: SGHRS, YFSETQ. The full variable domain, its missing parts supplied by reference TRBV5-1 and TRBJ1-2, is KAGVTQTPRYLIKTRGQQVTLSCSPISGHRSVSWYQQTPGQGLQFLFEYFSETQRNKGNFPGRFSGRQFSNSRSEMNVSTLELGDSALYLCASTRTGGYGYTFGSGTRLTVV.

CDR3 nucleotides: TGTGCCTGGAGTGTACAACAGGGGTATAATTCACCCCTCCACTTT. Its translation is CAWSVQQGYNSPLHF. The chain carries TRBV30 and TRBJ1-6; the match to TRBD1 covers 7 bases. CDR1 and CDR2 from the germline V gene are GTSNPN and SVGIG (reference sequence). V shed 0 bases and J 4 bases; nucleotides not matched to a gene: 3. The CDR3 consists of 15 residues.

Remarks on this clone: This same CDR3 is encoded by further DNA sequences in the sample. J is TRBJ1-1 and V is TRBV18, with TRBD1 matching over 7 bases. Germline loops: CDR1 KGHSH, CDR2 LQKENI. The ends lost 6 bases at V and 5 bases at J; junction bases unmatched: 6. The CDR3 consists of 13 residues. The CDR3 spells CASSPTGRTEAFF. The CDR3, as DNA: TGTGCCAGCTCCCCGACAGGGCGGACTGAAGCTTTCTTT.

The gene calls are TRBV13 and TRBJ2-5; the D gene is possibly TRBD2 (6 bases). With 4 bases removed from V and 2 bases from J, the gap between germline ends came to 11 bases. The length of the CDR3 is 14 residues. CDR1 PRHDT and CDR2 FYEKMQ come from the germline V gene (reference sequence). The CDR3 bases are TGTGCCAGCAGCTCACTAGCAGTTCAAGAGACCCAGTACTTC. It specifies CASSSLAVQETQYF.

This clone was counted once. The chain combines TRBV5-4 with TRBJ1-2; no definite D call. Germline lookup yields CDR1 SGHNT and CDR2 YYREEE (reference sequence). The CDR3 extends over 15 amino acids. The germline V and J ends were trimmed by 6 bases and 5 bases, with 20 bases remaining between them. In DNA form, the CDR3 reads TGTGCCAGCACCCTAATCGAAACTAACCCTTATGGCTACACCTTC. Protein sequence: CASTLIETNPYGYTF.

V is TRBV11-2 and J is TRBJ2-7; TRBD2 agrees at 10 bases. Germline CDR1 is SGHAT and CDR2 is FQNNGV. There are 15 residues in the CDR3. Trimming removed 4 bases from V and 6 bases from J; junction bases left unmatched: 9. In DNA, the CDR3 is TGTGCCAGCAGCTCCGGGACTAGCGCCCGGGGCGAGCAGTACTTC. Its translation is CASSSGTSARGEQYF. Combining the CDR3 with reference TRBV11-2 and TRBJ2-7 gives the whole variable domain EAGVAQSPRYKIIEKRQSVAFWCNPISGHATLYWYQQILGQGPKLLIQFQNNGVVDDSQLPKDRFSAERLKGVDSTLKIQPAKLEDSAVYLCASSSGTSARGEQYFGPGTRLTVT.

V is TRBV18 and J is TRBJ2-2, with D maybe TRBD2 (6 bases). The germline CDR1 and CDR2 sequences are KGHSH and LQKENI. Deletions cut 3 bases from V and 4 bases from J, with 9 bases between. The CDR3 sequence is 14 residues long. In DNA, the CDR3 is TGTGCCAGCTCACCGACTAGTCGCACCGGGGAGCTGTTTTTT. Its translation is CASSPTSRTGELFF.

The DNA for the CDR3 is TGTGCCACCAGCAGAGATGGCGGGAGCTCCTACAATGAGCAGTTCTTC. It encodes CATSRDGGSSYNEQFF. The chain employs TRBV15 and TRBJ2-1; TRBD2 agrees at 7 bases. V was clipped by 0 bases and J by 0 bases; unmatched bases: 2. Germline CDR1 LNHNV, CDR2 YYDKDF (reference sequence). The CDR3 runs 16 residues.

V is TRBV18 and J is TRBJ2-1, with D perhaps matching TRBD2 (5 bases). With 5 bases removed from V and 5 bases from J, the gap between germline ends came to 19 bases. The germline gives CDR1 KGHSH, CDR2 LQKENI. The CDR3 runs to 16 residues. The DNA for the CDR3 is TGTGCCAGCTCATCCACGAGGGAGTATTGGAACAATGAGCAGTTCTTC. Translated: CASSSTREYWNNEQFF.

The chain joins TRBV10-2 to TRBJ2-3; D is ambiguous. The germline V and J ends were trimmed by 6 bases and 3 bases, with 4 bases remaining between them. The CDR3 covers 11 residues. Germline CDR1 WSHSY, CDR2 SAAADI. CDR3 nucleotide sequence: TGCGCCAGCAGGAGAACAGATACGCAGTATTTT. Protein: CASRRTDTQYF.

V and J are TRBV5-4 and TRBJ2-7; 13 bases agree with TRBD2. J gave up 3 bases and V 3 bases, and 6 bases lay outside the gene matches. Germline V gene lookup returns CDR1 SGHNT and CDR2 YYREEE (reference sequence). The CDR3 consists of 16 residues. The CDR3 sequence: CASSSGTSGMSYEQYF. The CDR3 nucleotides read TGTGCCAGCAGCTCCGGGACTAGCGGGATGAGCTACGAGCAGTACTTC.

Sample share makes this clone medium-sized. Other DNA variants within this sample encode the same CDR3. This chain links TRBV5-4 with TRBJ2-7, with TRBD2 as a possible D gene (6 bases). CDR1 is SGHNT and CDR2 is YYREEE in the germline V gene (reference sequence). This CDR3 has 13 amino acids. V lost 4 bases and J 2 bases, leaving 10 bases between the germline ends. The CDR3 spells CASSPGLTYEQYF. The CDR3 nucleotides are TGTGCCAGCAGCCCGGGACTGACCTACGAGCAGTACTTC.

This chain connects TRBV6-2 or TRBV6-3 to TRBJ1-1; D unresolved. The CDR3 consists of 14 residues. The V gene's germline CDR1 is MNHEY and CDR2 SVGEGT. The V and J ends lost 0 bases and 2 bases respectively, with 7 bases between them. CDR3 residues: CASSYSRGNTEAFF. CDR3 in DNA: TGTGCCAGCAGTTACTCTCGGGGTAACACTGAAGCTTTCTTT.

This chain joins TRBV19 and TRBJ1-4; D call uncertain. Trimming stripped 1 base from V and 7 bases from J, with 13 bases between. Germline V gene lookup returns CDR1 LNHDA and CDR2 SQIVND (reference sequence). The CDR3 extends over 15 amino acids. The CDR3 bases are TGTGCCAGTAGTATAGGTGGTCAGGTCGGTGAAAAACTGTTTTTT. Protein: CASSIGGQVGEKLFF.

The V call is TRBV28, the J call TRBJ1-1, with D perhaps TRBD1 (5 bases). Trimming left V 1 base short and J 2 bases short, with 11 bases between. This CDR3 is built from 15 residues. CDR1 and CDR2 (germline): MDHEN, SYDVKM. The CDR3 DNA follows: TGTGCCAGCAGTTTATTTGCAGGGCCCAACACTGAAGCTTTCTTT. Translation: CASSLFAGPNTEAFF. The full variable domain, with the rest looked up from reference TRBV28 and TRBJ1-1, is DVKVTQSSRYLVKRTGEKVFLECVQDMDHENMFWYRQDPGLGLRLIYFSYDVKMKEKGDIPEGYSVSREKKERFSLILESASTNQTSMYLCASSLFAGPNTEAFFGQGTRLTVV.

CDR3 in amino acids: CASSPLTSGSHEQYF. The CDR3 DNA reads as TGTGCCAGCAGCCCTTTGACTAGCGGGAGTCACGAGCAGTACTTC. The chain carries TRBV13 and TRBJ2-7, with 12 nucleotides matching TRBD2. The CDR3 spans 15 residues. V shed 5 bases and J 5 bases; nucleotides not matched to a gene: 7. Germline CDR1 PRHDT, CDR2 FYEKMQ (reference sequence). The full variable domain, its missing parts supplied by reference TRBV13 and TRBJ2-7, is AAGVIQSPRHLIKEKRETATLKCYPIPRHDTVYWYQQGPGQDPQFLISFYEKMQSDKGSIPDRFSAQQFSDYHSELNMSSLELGDSALYFCASSPLTSGSHEQYFGPGTRLTVT.

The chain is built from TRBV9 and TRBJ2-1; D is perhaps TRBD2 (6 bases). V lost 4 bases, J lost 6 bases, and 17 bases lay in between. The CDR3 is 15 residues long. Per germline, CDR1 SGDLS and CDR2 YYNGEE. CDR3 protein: CASSTWDFQRNEQFF. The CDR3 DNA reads TGTGCCAGCAGCACCTGGGACTTCCAGCGCAATGAGCAGTTCTTC.

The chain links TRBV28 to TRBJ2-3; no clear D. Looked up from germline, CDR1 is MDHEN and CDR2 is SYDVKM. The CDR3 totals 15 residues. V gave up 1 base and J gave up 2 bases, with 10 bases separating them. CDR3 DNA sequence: TGTGCCAGCAGTTTATCTGGCGACATCACAGATACGCAGTATTTT. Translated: CASSLSGDITDTQYF.

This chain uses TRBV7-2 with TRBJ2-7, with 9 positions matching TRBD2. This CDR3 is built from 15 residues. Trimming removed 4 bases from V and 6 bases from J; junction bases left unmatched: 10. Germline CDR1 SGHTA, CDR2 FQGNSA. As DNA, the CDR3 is TGTGCCAGCAGCTCCTCTAGCGGGGATCGGGGCGAGCAGTACTTC. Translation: CASSSSSGDRGEQYF. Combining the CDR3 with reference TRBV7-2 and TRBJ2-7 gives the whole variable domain GAGVSQSPSNKVTEKGKDVELRCDPISGHTALYWYRQSLGQGLEFLIYFQGNSAPDKSGLPSDRFSAERTGGSVSTLTIQRTQQEDSAVYLCASSSSSGDRGEQYFGPGTRLTVT.

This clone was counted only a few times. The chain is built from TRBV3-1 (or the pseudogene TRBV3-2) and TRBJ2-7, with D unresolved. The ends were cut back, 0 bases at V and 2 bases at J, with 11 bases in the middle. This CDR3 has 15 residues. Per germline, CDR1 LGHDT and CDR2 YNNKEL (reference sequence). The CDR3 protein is CASSQEPRRTYEQYF. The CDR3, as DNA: TGTGCCAGCAGCCAAGAACCGCGGCGAACCTACGAGCAGTACTTC.